This T cell receptor (beta chain) is from a study of T cell changes during pregnancy in multiple sclerosis. In germline, CDR1 is SGHKS, CDR2 YYEKEE (reference sequence). The CDR3 has 17 amino acids. The V end lost 0 bases, the J end lost 3 bases, and 18 bases lay between the germline ends. The method was immunoSEQ multiplex PCR; TCRdb's version includes in-frame clones alone and lacks a portion of them. The sample carries tens of thousands of clones, about 89% recorded once. The chain links TRBV5-5 to TRBJ1-2; D may be TRBD1 (6 bases). This TCR came from a female donor with multiple sclerosis, enrolled in a pregnancy study. The sequencing used CD8+ T cells from peripheral blood mononuclear cells, collected in the first trimester of pregnancy. The CDR3 bases are TGTGCCAGCAGCTTGGCTTCCTTCGCGGACAGATACTATGGCTACACCTTC. Protein: CASSLASFADRYYGYTF.